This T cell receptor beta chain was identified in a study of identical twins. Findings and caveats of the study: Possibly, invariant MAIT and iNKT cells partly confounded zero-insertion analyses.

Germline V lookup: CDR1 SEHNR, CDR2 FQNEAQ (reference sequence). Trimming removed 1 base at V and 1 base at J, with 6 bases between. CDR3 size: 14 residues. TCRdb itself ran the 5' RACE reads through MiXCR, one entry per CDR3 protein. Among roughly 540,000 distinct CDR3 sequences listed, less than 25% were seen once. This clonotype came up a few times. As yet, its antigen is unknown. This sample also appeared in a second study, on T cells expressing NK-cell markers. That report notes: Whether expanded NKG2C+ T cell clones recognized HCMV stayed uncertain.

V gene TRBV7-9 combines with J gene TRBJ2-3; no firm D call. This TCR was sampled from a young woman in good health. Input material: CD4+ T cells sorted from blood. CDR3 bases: TGTGCCAGCAGCTTAGTGAGCGGCACAGATACGCAGTATTTT. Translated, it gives CASSLVSGTDTQYF.